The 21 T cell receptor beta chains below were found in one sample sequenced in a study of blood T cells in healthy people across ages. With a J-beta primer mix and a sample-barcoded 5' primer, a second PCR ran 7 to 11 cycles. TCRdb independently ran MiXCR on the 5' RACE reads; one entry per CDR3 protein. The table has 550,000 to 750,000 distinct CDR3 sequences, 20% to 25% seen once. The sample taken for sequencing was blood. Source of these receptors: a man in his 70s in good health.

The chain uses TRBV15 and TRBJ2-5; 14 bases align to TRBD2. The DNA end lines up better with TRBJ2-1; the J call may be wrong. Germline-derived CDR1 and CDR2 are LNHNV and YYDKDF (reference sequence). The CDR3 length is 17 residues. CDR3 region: CATSRDPGLAGGYEQFF. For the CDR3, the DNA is TGTGCCACCAGCAGAGATCCCGGACTAGCGGGAGGATATGAGCAGTTCTTC.

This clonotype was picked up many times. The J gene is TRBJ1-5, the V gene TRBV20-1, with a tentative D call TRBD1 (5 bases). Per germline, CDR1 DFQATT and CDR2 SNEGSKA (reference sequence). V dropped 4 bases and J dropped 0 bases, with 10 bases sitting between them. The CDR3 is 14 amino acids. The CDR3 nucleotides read TGCAGTGCTAAGGACAAATATAGCAATCAGCCCCAGCATTTT. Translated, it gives CSAKDKYSNQPQHF.

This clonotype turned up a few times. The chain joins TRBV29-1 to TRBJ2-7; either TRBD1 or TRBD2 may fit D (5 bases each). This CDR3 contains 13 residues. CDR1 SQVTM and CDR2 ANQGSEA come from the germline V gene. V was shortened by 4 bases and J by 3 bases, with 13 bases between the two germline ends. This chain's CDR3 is CSVVSGADYEQYF. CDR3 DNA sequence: TGCAGCGTTGTGTCCGGGGCAGACTACGAGCAGTACTTC.

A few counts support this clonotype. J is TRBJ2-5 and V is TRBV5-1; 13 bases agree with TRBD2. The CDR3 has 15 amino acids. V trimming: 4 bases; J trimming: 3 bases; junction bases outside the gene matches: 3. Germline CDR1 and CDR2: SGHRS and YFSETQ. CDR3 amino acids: CASSGTSGREETQYF. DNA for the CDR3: TGCGCCAGCAGCGGCACTAGCGGGAGGGAAGAGACCCAGTACTTC.

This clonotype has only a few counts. CDR3 residues: CASSHLGQGEETQYF. The CDR3 coding sequence is TGTGCCAGCAGCCACTTGGGACAGGGCGAAGAGACCCAGTACTTC. V and J are TRBV3-1 and TRBJ2-5; 9 bases fit TRBD1. Germline values: CDR1 LGHDT, CDR2 YNNKEL (reference sequence). The CDR3 loop spans 15 amino acids. J gave up 3 bases and V 3 bases, and 5 bases lay outside the gene matches.

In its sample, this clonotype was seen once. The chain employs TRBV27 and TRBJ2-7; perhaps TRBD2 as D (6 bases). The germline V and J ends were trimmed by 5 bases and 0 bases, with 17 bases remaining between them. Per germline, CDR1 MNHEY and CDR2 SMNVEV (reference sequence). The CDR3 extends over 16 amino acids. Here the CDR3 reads CASSTYRGGLSYEQYF. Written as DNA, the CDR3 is TGTGCCAGCAGTACATACCGGGGAGGCCTCTCCTACGAGCAGTACTTC.

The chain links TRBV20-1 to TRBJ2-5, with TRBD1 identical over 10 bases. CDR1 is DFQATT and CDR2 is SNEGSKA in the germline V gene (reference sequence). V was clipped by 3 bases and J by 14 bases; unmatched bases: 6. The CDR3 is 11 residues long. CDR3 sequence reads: CSASDGQGVYF. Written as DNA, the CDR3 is TGCAGTGCTAGTGATGGACAGGGGGTCTACTTC.

CDR3 DNA: TGTGCCAGCAGTGAACACACGAACTATGGCTACACCTTC. It specifies CASSEHTNYGYTF. The V and J genes are TRBV6-1 and TRBJ1-2; unclear D gene. Trimming stripped 2 bases from V and 2 bases from J, with 6 bases between. The CDR3 consists of 13 residues. Germline CDR1 and CDR2: MNHNS and SASEGT.

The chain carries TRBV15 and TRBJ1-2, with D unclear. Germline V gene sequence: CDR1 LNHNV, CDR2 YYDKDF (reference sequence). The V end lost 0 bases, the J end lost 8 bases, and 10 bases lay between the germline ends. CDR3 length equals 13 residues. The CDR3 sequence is CATSRDNLEGYTF. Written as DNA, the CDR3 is TGTGCCACCAGCAGAGATAATTTGGAGGGCTACACCTTC.

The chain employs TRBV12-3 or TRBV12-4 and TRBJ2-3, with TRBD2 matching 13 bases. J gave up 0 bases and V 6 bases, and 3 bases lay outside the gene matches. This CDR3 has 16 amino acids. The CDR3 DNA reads TGTGCCAGCAGATCGACTAGCGGGAGGAGCACAGATACGCAGTATTTT. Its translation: CASRSTSGRSTDTQYF.

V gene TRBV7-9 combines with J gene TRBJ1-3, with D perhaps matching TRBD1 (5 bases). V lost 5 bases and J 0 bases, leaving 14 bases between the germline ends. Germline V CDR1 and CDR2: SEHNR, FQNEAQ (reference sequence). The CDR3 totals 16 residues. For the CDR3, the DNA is TGTGCCAGCAGCCCCTCCGGGGCCCCCTCTGGAAACACCATATATTTT. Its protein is CASSPSGAPSGNTIYF.

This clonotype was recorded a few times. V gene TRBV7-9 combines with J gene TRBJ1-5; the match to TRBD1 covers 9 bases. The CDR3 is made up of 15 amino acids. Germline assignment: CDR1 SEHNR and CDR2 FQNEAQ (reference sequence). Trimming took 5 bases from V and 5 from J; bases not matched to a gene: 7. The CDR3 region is CASSRGTGNDQPQHF. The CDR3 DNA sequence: TGTGCCAGCAGCCGCGGGACAGGGAATGATCAGCCCCAGCATTTT.

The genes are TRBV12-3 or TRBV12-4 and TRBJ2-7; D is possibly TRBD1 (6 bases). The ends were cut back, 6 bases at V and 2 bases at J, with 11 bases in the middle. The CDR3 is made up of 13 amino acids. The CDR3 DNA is TGTGCCAGCAGGCTGACAGGCCCCTACGAGCAGTACTTC. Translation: CASRLTGPYEQYF.

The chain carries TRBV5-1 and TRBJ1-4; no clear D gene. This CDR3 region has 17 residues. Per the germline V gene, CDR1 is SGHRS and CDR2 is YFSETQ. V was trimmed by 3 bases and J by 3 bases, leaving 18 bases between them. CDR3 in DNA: TGCGCCAGCAGCTCGCCTGACGGATTTGAGGCTAATGAAAAACTGTTTTTT. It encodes CASSSPDGFEANEKLFF.

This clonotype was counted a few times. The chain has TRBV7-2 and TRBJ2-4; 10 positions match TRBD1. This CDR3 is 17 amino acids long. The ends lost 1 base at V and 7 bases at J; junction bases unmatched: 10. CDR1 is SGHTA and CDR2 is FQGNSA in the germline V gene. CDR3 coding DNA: TGTGCCAGCAGCTTAGTCGATAGACAGGGGGCGAGGAACATTCAGTACTTC. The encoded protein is CASSLVDRQGARNIQYF.

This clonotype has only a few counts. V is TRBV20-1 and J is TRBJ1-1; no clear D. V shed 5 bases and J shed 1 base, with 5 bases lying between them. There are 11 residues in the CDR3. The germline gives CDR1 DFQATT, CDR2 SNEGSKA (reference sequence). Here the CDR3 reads CSAYRNTEAFF. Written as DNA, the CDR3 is TGCAGTGCTTACAGGAACACTGAAGCTTTCTTT.

The CDR3 bases are TGTGCCAGCAGCCAGCGTAGGCCGGGACAGTCATCCTACGAGCAGTACTTC. It encodes CASSQRRPGQSSYEQYF. The genes are TRBV3-1 and TRBJ2-7; 7 bases fit TRBD1. The junction had 12 bases not matched to a gene; V was cut back by 3 bases and J by 1 base. Germline CDR1 LGHDT, CDR2 YNNKEL (reference sequence). The CDR3 covers 17 residues.

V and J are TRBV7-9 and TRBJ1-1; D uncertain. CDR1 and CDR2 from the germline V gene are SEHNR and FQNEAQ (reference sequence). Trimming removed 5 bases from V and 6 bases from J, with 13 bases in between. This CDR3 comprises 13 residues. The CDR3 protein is CASSPGVFAEAFF. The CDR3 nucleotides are TGTGCCAGCAGCCCCGGGGTGTTCGCTGAAGCTTTCTTT.

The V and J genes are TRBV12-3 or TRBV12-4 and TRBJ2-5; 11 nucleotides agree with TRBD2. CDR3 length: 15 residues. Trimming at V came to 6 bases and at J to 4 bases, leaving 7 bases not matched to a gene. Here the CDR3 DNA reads TGTGCCAGCAGCACGACTAGCGGGATAAGAGAGACCCAGTACTTC. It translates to CASSTTSGIRETQYF.

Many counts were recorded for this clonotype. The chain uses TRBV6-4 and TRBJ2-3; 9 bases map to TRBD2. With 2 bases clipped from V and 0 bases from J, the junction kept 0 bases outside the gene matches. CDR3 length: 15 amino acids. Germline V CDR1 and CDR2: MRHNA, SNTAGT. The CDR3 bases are TGTGCCAGCAGTGACCTAGCGGGGAGCACAGATACGCAGTATTTT. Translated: CASSDLAGSTDTQYF.

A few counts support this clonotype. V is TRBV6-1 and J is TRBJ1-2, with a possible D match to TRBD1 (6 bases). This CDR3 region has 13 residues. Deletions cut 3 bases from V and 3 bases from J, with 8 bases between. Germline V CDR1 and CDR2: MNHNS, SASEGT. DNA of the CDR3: TGTGCCAGCAGTGACGCAGGGGACTATGGCTACACCTTC. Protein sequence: CASSDAGDYGYTF.